Listed here are 20 T cell receptor beta chains from one sample, sequenced in a study of CD8+ T cells in alopecia areata. A sort of pooled cutaneous lymph node cells used CD4, CD8alpha, NKG2D, NKG2ACE and other stains. The authors extracted RNA and reverse transcribed it into cDNA as the sequencing template. Using immunoSEQ multiplex PCR, the repertoire was profiled, and TCRdb retains in-frame clones only, with some absent. The record shows over 250,000 clones for this sample, with no singletons present. The specimen sequenced was CD4+ T cells sorted from a lymph node. The receptors come from a C3H/HeJ mouse with alopecia areata. The strain's MHC haplotype is H2-k.

This clone has just a few counts. Genes and germline come from the mouse. The same CDR3 also results from other DNA sequences found in this sample. The CDR3 bases that were read are TGTGCCAGCAGTCGGGACATCTATGCT. This encodes CASSRDIYA. The full CDR3 protein reads CASSRDIYAEQFF. The chain combines TRBV19 with TRBJ2-1, with D possibly TRBD1 on 6 matching bases. From the germline J gene comes the end of the CDR3, since the read stops 4 residues before it. This CDR3 has 13 residues. V lost 4 bases to trimming and J lost 3 bases, with 8 bases between them. The germline V gene has CDR1 FNHDT and CDR2 SITEND (reference sequence).

As to this clone: The listed genes are named as in mouse. The read halts 4 residues ahead of the CDR3 end, with the missing end drawn from the germline J gene. This chain connects TRBV14 to TRBJ2-5; 9 nucleotides line up with TRBD1. CDR1 is SGHDT, CDR2 FRDEAV, per germline. This CDR3 contains 16 residues. After removal of 0 bases from V and 2 bases from J, the junction contained 4 bases not matched to a gene. CDR3 residues: CASSFSDRGGQDTQYF. The CDR3 bases that were read are TGTGCCAGCAGTTTCTCGGACAGGGGTGGCCAAGAC.

A remark on this clone: The gene symbols are mouse symbols. The read stops 4 residues short of the end of the CDR3; the missing end is completed from the germline J gene. The chain has TRBV5 and TRBJ2-1; 10 bases map to TRBD2. Germline values: CDR1 LGHNA, CDR2 YNLKQL (reference sequence). The junction had 6 bases not matched to a gene; V was cut back by 4 bases and J by 0 bases. CDR3 length: 17 amino acids. The CDR3 loop reads CASSPLDWGVNYAEQFF. The sequenced CDR3 bases are TGTGCCAGCAGCCCTCTCGACTGGGGGGTTAACTATGCT.

In regard to this clone: Genes and germline are mouse. From the germline J gene comes the end of the CDR3, since the read stops 4 residues before it. The sample holds other DNA sequences that translate to the same CDR3. V and J are TRBV1 and TRBJ2-3; 8 bases agree with TRBD2. CDR3 size: 15 residues. Germline V gene data show CDR1 as NSQYPW and CDR2 as LRSPGD (reference sequence). The ends lost 3 bases at V and 0 bases at J; junction bases unmatched: 2. The CDR3 bases that were read are TGCACCTGCAGTGCTGGGGGGGGGAGTGCAGAA. It specifies CTCSAGGGSAE. The CDR3, in full, reads CTCSAGGGSAETLYF.

This clone was observed at least ten times. Genes here carry mouse names. Read data end 4 residues before the CDR3 end; the end is taken from the germline J gene. The genes are TRBV17 and TRBJ1-2; D might be TRBD1 (6 bases). Looked up from germline, CDR1 is MNHDT and CDR2 is YYDKIL. Deletions cut 5 bases from V and 3 bases from J, with 10 bases between. The CDR3 sequence is 13 residues long. This chain's CDR3 is CASSYRADSDYTF. The sequenced part of the CDR3 DNA is TGTGCTAGCAGTTACAGGGCGGACTCC.

This clone has a handful of counts. Germline and genes: mouse. The read is 4 residues too short to cover the CDR3 end, so that end is filled in from the germline J gene. Other DNA sequences in this specimen translate into the identical CDR3. V and J are TRBV19 and TRBJ2-3; maybe TRBD2 (6 bases). The CDR3 runs 14 residues. CDR1 is FNHDT, CDR2 SITEND, per germline (reference sequence). Trimming removed 2 bases from V and 1 base from J, with 8 bases in between. The CDR3 DNA, read in part, is TGTGCCAGCAGTATCGTGGGGGGTGCAGAA. It specifies CASSIVGGAE. The full CDR3 protein reads CASSIVGGAETLYF.

This clone was counted a few times. The genes and germline here are from mouse. The read finishes 4 residues shy of the CDR3 end, and the germline J gene is used to complete it. This sequence joins TRBV13-1 and TRBJ2-1; D gene unclear. The germline CDR1 and CDR2 sequences are NSHNY and SYGAGN. Between the trimmed V and J ends, which lost 0 bases and 3 bases, there was a span of 7 bases. The CDR3 extends over 14 amino acids. This CDR3 reads CASSDANSYAEQFF. CDR3 DNA, as far as it was read: TGTGCCAGCAGTGATGCAAACAGCTATGCT.

Worth noting for this clone: All gene names here are mouse names. CDR3 in amino acids: CASSDNWGGAAETLYF. The covered CDR3 bases are TGTGCCAGCAGTGATAACTGGGGGGGCGCGGCAGAA. V is TRBV13-3 and J is TRBJ2-3; 11 nucleotides agree with TRBD2. The read finishes 4 residues shy of the CDR3 end, and the germline J gene is used to complete it. J gave up 3 bases and V 1 base, and 4 bases lay outside the gene matches. CDR3 length: 16 amino acids. CDR1 NNHDY and CDR2 SYVADS come from the germline V gene.

This clone was observed a handful of times. Mouse gene names apply. From the germline J gene comes the end of the CDR3, since the read stops 4 residues before it. Other nucleotide sequences from this sample produce the same CDR3. The V gene is TRBV1, the J gene TRBJ2-3; TRBD1 is a possible D gene (6 bases). The ends were cut back, 3 bases at V and 0 bases at J, with 10 bases in the middle. The CDR3 is 15 amino acids. Germline V gene sequence: CDR1 NSQYPW, CDR2 LRSPGD (reference sequence). CDR3: CTCSADRSSAETLYF. The part of the CDR3 DNA that was read is TGCACCTGCAGTGCCGACAGGTCTAGTGCAGAA.

This clone was seen only a few times. Genes and germline are mouse. The observed sequence ends 4 residues before the CDR3 terminus, with the missing tail filled in from the germline J gene. The sample holds other DNA sequences that translate to the same CDR3. The rearrangement uses TRBV19 and TRBJ2-1, with D maybe TRBD1 (6 bases). Germline CDR1 reads FNHDT; CDR2 reads SITEND (reference sequence). CDR3 length: 14 amino acids. CDR3 loop: CASSIRRGRAEQFF. CDR3 DNA, as far as it was read: TGTGCCAGCAGTATACGCAGGGGAAGGGCT.

Notes on this clone: The gene names here belong to mouse. With the read ending 4 residues before the CDR3 end, the germline J gene is used to fill in that end. The genes are TRBV13-1 and TRBJ2-1, with TRBD2 matching over 11 bases. The J segment lost 1 base and the V segment lost 1 base, leaving 7 bases of the junction unmatched. Germline values: CDR1 NSHNY, CDR2 SYGAGN. The CDR3 has 18 amino acids. The CDR3 bases that were read are TGTGCCAGCAGTGATCCACCGGGACTGGGGGCGAACTATGCT. Protein sequence: CASSDPPGLGANYA. The full CDR3 is CASSDPPGLGANYAEQFF.

This clone appeared a few times. Here the gene names and germline are mouse. The read terminates 4 residues ahead of where the CDR3 ends, so the germline J gene completes it. The chain is built from TRBV12-1 and TRBJ2-1, with a weak D call TRBD1 (6 bases). The CDR3 totals 17 residues. V lost 4 bases to trimming and J lost 4 bases, with 22 bases between them. The V gene's germline CDR1 is SGHSN and CDR2 HYEKVE. The covered CDR3 bases are TGTGCCAGCTCGGCACCCGGGACAAAAAACAATTATGCT. This gives the protein CASSAPGTKNNYA. The full-length CDR3 reads as CASSAPGTKNNYAEQFF.

This clone was observed a few times. Gene names are the mouse ones. Coverage ceases 4 residues before the CDR3 finishes, and the germline J gene fills in the end. The rearrangement links TRBV5 to TRBJ1-2; possible D gene TRBD1, 5 bases. The germline V gene encodes CDR1 LGHNA and CDR2 YNLKQL (reference sequence). The CDR3 runs 16 residues. The CDR3 here is CASSQAPGLGGGDYTF. The covered CDR3 bases are TGTGCCAGCAGCCAAGCCCCGGGACTGGGTGGAGGC.

This clone came up a few times. Mouse gene names and germline throughout. The read halts 4 residues ahead of the CDR3 end, with the missing end drawn from the germline J gene. The chain combines TRBV19 with TRBJ2-5; 7 nucleotides agree with TRBD2. This CDR3 has 13 amino acids. The V and J ends lost 5 bases and 2 bases, in that order; junction bases with no gene match: 2. In germline, CDR1 is FNHDT, CDR2 SITEND (reference sequence). CDR3 sequence: CASRGGVQDTQYF. The sequenced CDR3 bases are TGTGCCAGCAGGGGGGGGGTCCAAGAC.

This clone has a handful of counts. Mouse germline and gene names are used. CDR3 DNA (partial): TGCACCTGCAGTGCAGATTCGCAGTATAATTCGCCC. It specifies CTCSADSQYNSP. The whole CDR3 reads CTCSADSQYNSPLYF. V gene TRBV1 combines with J gene TRBJ1-6, with D uncertain. The sequence runs out 3 residues before the end of the CDR3; the remainder is reconstructed from the germline J gene. TRBJ1-6 belongs to the ORF category, with a function that is uncertain. V lost 0 bases and J 4 bases, leaving 7 bases between the germline ends. The CDR3 is 15 amino acids. From germline, CDR1 is NSQYPW and CDR2 LRSPGD (reference sequence).

This clone was counted a few times. Gene names follow the mouse nomenclature. The read is 4 residues too short to cover the CDR3 end, so that end is filled in from the germline J gene. V is TRBV5 and J is TRBJ2-5; TRBD2 matches at 11 bases. Unmatched junction bases numbered 2, after V lost 0 bases and J lost 0 bases. Germline CDR1 is LGHNA and CDR2 is YNLKQL (reference sequence). The CDR3 runs 17 residues. The CDR3 protein is CASSQDGDWGNQDTQYF. The part of the CDR3 DNA that was read is TGTGCCAGCAGCCAAGATGGGGACTGGGGGAACCAAGAC.

This clone came up a few times. The gene names here belong to mouse. The CDR3 end is not reached by the read, which stops 4 residues before it; the germline J gene fills it in. This specimen includes other DNA sequences encoding the same CDR3. The J gene is TRBJ2-3, the V gene TRBV1; TRBD1 agrees at 9 bases. This CDR3 region has 15 residues. The germline V gene has CDR1 NSQYPW and CDR2 LRSPGD (reference sequence). J was trimmed by 1 base and V by 3 bases; bases with no gene match: 2. The CDR3 protein is CTCSAGQGGAETLYF. Partial CDR3 DNA: TGCACCTGCAGTGCGGGACAGGGTGGTGCAGAA.

There are a few counts of this clone. The germline and genes are mouse ones. The CDR3 end lies 4 residues beyond the end of the read and is filled in from the germline J gene. The chain recombines TRBV1 with TRBJ1-1; a weak D match, TRBD1 (5 bases). The germline V gene has CDR1 NSQYPW and CDR2 LRSPGD (reference sequence). CDR3 length: 15 residues. V lost 1 base and J lost 2, with 11 bases in between. The CDR3 here is CTCSAGSQGNTEVFF. CDR3 bases read: TGCACCTGCAGTGCAGGTTCCCAGGGCAACACA. Complete variable domain (other parts from reference TRBV1 and TRBJ1-1): VTLLEQNPRWRLVPRGQAVNLRCILKNSQYPWMSWYQQDLQKQLQWLFTLRSPGDKEVKSLPGADYLATRVTDTELRLQVANMSQGRTLYCTCSAGSQGNTEVFFGKGTRLTVV.

Concerning this clone: Each gene name is a mouse one. From the germline J gene comes the end of the CDR3, since the read stops 4 residues before it. The sample carries other DNA sequences with the same CDR3. The genes are TRBV13-2 and TRBJ2-5, with 10 bases matching TRBD1. The length of the CDR3 is 13 residues. Per germline, CDR1 NNHNN and CDR2 SYGAGS (reference sequence). CDR3 DNA (partial): TGTGCCAGCGGTGGGACAGGGGGAGAC. Translation gives CASGGTGGD. The full-length CDR3 reads as CASGGTGGDTQYF.

As to this clone: Gene names and germline refer to mouse. The CDR3 extends 4 residues past the end of the read, so its final part is completed from the germline J gene. In the same sample, other DNA sequences code for this CDR3. This chain connects TRBV19 to TRBJ2-3, with D tentatively TRBD1 (5 bases). With 2 bases removed from V and 3 bases from J, the gap between germline ends came to 10 bases. Germline V gene lookup returns CDR1 FNHDT and CDR2 SITEND (reference sequence). The CDR3 covers 14 residues. The CDR3 DNA, read in part, is TGTGCCAGCAGTATTCAGGGTGGCGCAGAA. Amino acids: CASSIQGGAE. The complete CDR3 protein is CASSIQGGAETLYF.